The next 20 T cell receptor beta chains were all read from a single sample in a study of T cells after yellow fever vaccination. TCRdb re-called the 5' RACE reads through MiXCR, storing one row per CDR3 protein. Here the sample spans 200,000 to 300,000 distinct CDR3 sequences, more than 6.5% being singletons. This sample comprised CD4+ T cells sorted from PBMCs, obtained on the day of the yellow fever booster vaccination. The receptors come from a man aged 25-40 years who received the YFV17D yellow fever vaccine.

This clonotype was found a few times. V usage is TRBV5-1 and J usage is TRBJ1-2; D unresolved. Between the trimmed V and J ends, which lost 3 bases and 5 bases, there was a span of 8 bases. This CDR3 comprises 12 residues. Germline values: CDR1 SGHRS, CDR2 YFSETQ. For the CDR3, the DNA is TGCGCCAGCAGCTACGAGGAGTATGGCTACACCTTC. Translation gives CASSYEEYGYTF.

This chain joins TRBV2 and TRBJ2-7; the D is unclear. The germline V and J ends were trimmed by 1 base and 3 bases, with 16 bases remaining between them. The CDR3 has 16 amino acids. The germline V gene has CDR1 SNHLY and CDR2 FYNNEI. CDR3: CASSEGGLIWVYEQYF. Written as DNA, the CDR3 is TGTGCCAGCAGTGAAGGGGGATTGATTTGGGTCTACGAGCAGTACTTC.

This clonotype was seen repeatedly, ten times or more. The chain links TRBV3-1 to TRBJ2-3; D might be TRBD1 or TRBD2, each matching 5 bases. The germline V and J ends were trimmed by 4 bases and 6 bases, with 8 bases remaining between them. CDR1 is LGHDT, CDR2 YNNKEL, per germline (reference sequence). The CDR3 is 12 amino acids. CDR3 residues: CASSRGEDTQYF. As DNA, the CDR3 is TGTGCCAGCAGCCGAGGGGAGGATACGCAGTATTTT.

Only a few counts were recorded for this clonotype. V and J are TRBV11-2 and TRBJ2-1; D might be TRBD1 (6 bases). V lost 1 base to trimming and J lost 5 bases, with 12 bases between them. Germline CDR1 and CDR2: SGHAT and FQNNGV. The CDR3 sequence is 15 residues long. As DNA, the CDR3 is TGTGCCAGCAGCTTAGTTTTGGGGGCCGACAATGAGCAGTTCTTC. Amino acids: CASSLVLGADNEQFF.

The chain couples TRBV20-1 to TRBJ2-1; D unresolved. CDR3 length: 15 amino acids. In germline, CDR1 is DFQATT, CDR2 SNEGSKA (reference sequence). V lost 2 bases, J lost 0 bases, and 11 bases lay in between. The CDR3: CSARRSRLSYNEQFF. CDR3 DNA: TGCAGTGCTAGACGTAGCCGCCTCTCCTACAATGAGCAGTTCTTC.

The V call is TRBV7-9, the J call TRBJ2-7; 7 bases agree with TRBD2. V lost 10 bases to trimming and J lost 2 bases; unmatched junction nucleotides: 5. The CDR3 consists of 12 residues. Germline loops: CDR1 SEHNR, CDR2 FQNEAQ (reference sequence). In DNA, the CDR3 is TGTGCCACCAGGACTAGTCCCTACGAGCAGTACTTC. Translated, it gives CATRTSPYEQYF.

This clonotype occurred many times. This sequence joins TRBV2 and TRBJ2-7; no clear D gene. The germline V gene has CDR1 SNHLY and CDR2 FYNNEI. The CDR3 length is 13 residues. V lost 7 bases and J 5 bases, leaving 15 bases between the germline ends. CDR3 loop: CASTSGGSHEQYF. The CDR3 coding sequence is TGTGCCAGCACTTCAGGCGGATCCCACGAGCAGTACTTC.

This clonotype has just a few counts. The V and J genes are TRBV6-2 or TRBV6-3 and TRBJ2-7, with TRBD1 identical over 8 bases. V shed 6 bases and J 5 bases; nucleotides not matched to a gene: 9. Looked up from germline, CDR1 is MNHEY and CDR2 is SVGEGT. The CDR3 extends over 14 amino acids. CDR3 sequence (DNA): TGTGCCAGCAGAAGACAGGGGAATAGGCACGAGCAGTACTTC. Protein: CASRRQGNRHEQYF.

This clonotype has only a few counts. The chain combines TRBV23-1 with TRBJ2-7; weak D call: TRBD2 (5 bases). TRBV23-1 is identified as an open reading frame with a role that is uncertain. Trimming took 2 bases from V and 2 from J, leaving 13 bases between them. The length of the CDR3 is 15 residues. The DNA of the CDR3 is TGCGCCAGCAGTCAAGATGACCGGGAAACCTACGAGCAGTACTTC. The encoded protein is CASSQDDRETYEQYF.

There are many counts of this clonotype. V usage is TRBV5-1 and J usage is TRBJ2-7; TRBD2 matches 12 bases. After removal of 4 bases from V and 0 bases from J, the junction contained 5 bases not matched to a gene. Germline assignment: CDR1 SGHRS and CDR2 YFSETQ. The CDR3 is 16 residues long. Here the CDR3 reads CASSKLAGGSSYEQYF. The CDR3, as DNA: TGCGCCAGCAGCAAGCTAGCGGGAGGGAGCTCCTACGAGCAGTACTTC.

This clonotype appeared many times. The rearrangement links TRBV12-3 or TRBV12-4 to TRBJ2-7; the match to TRBD1 covers 9 bases. The V gene end was trimmed by 6 bases and the J gene end by 8 bases; junction bases not matched to a gene: 11. The CDR3 is 14 residues long. CDR3 bases: TGTGCCAGCAGCTCCGGGACAGGGAACATTCAGCAGTACTTC. This encodes CASSSGTGNIQQYF.

The J gene is TRBJ2-7, the V gene TRBV10-3; the match to TRBD1 covers 9 bases. The J segment lost 5 bases and the V segment lost 10 bases, leaving 12 bases of the junction unmatched. The germline V gene has CDR1 ENHRY and CDR2 SYGVKD. The CDR3 loop spans 14 amino acids. The CDR3 region is CATRQQGANHEQYF. The CDR3 DNA sequence: TGTGCCACGAGACAACAGGGGGCGAACCACGAGCAGTACTTC.

The J gene is TRBJ2-5, the V gene TRBV5-4; tentatively, D is TRBD2 (5 bases). The CDR3 spans 16 residues. CDR1 is SGHNT and CDR2 is YYREEE in the germline V gene (reference sequence). Trimming cost V 0 bases and J 2 bases, with 14 bases left between them. CDR3 DNA sequence: TGTGCCAGCAGCTTGGGGAGGATGGGCGGACAAGAGACCCAGTACTTC. This gives the protein CASSLGRMGGQETQYF.

The sample holds many counts of this clonotype. The rearrangement links TRBV15 to TRBJ2-5; no clear D. The CDR3 is 15 amino acids. V lost 0 bases to trimming and J lost 4 bases, with 12 bases between them. Germline assignment: CDR1 LNHNV and CDR2 YYDKDF (reference sequence). The CDR3 DNA sequence: TGTGCCACCAGCAGAGATTCCGGGTTGGGAGAGACCCAGTACTTC. Its protein product is CATSRDSGLGETQYF. Using reference TRBV15 and TRBJ2-5 for the parts outside the CDR3, the full variable domain is DAMVIQNPRYQVTQFGKPVTLSCSQTLNHNVMYWYQQKSSQAPKLLFHYYDKDFNNEADTPDNFQSRRPNTSFCFLDIRSPGLGDTAMYLCATSRDSGLGETQYFGPGTRLLVL.

This clonotype was detected many times. This chain connects TRBV20-1 to TRBJ2-2, with TRBD1 matching over 8 bases. This CDR3 is 15 amino acids long. CDR1 and CDR2 (germline): DFQATT, SNEGSKA (reference sequence). V lost 3 bases and J lost 6; bases outside the gene matches: 9. The CDR3 DNA sequence: TGCAGTGCTAGGCCCCCTCCGGACAGGGCCGGGGAGCTGTTTTTT. Its translation is CSARPPPDRAGELFF.

The sample holds a few counts of this clonotype. J is TRBJ1-2 and V is TRBV3-1; D uncertain. Germline CDR1 and CDR2: LGHDT and YNNKEL (reference sequence). The CDR3 runs to 18 residues. The ends were cut back, 0 bases at V and 0 bases at J, with 17 bases in the middle. The CDR3 region is CASSQEANGIESNYGYTF. DNA of the CDR3: TGTGCCAGCAGCCAAGAGGCAAACGGAATAGAATCTAACTATGGCTACACCTTC.

There are many counts of this clonotype. V gene TRBV7-2 combines with J gene TRBJ1-1, with D maybe TRBD1 (5 bases). Trimming shortened V by 8 bases and J by 3 bases, and 22 bases separated the two germline ends. CDR1 SGHTA and CDR2 FQGNSA come from the germline V gene. The CDR3 runs to 16 residues. In nucleotides, the CDR3 is TGTGCCAGCGCCCCTAAAGTGGGGCGTCATCACACTGAAGCTTTCTTT. Translation gives CASAPKVGRHHTEAFF.

In this sample, this clonotype turned up many times. The chain recombines TRBV7-8 with TRBJ2-7, with TRBD2 matching 7 bases. J was trimmed by 2 bases and V by 0 bases; bases with no gene match: 4. This CDR3 comprises 15 residues. CDR1 is SGHVS, CDR2 FQNEAQ, per germline. CDR3 coding DNA: TGTGCCAGCAGCTTAGCGCTAGCGGTCCCCTACGAGCAGTACTTC. Amino acid sequence: CASSLALAVPYEQYF.

This clonotype showed up just a few times. The V call is TRBV7-2, the J call TRBJ2-7; tentatively, D is TRBD1 (5 bases). V gave up 2 bases and J gave up 4 bases, with 21 bases separating them. The CDR3 length is 17 residues. Germline V gene data show CDR1 as SGHTA and CDR2 as FQGNSA. The CDR3 DNA reads as TGTGCCAGCAGCTTAAGGGGTAGTTTTGATGTAAGATACGAGCAGTACTTC. Translating it yields CASSLRGSFDVRYEQYF. The variable domain in full, with the rest retrieved from reference TRBV7-2 and TRBJ2-7, is GAGVSQSPSNKVTEKGKDVELRCDPISGHTALYWYRQSLGQGLEFLIYFQGNSAPDKSGLPSDRFSAERTGGSVSTLTIQRTQQEDSAVYLCASSLRGSFDVRYEQYFGPGTRLTVT.

In this sample, this clonotype turned up a few times. This CDR3 is CSVEFAWREAGAKNIQYF. The CDR3 DNA is TGCAGCGTTGAGTTTGCCTGGAGGGAGGCAGGAGCCAAAAACATTCAGTACTTC. The chain combines TRBV29-1 with TRBJ2-4, with TRBD2 as a possible D gene (6 bases). CDR1 and CDR2 from the germline V gene are SQVTM and ANQGSEA. The germline V and J ends were trimmed by 3 bases and 0 bases, with 21 bases remaining between them. The CDR3 totals 18 residues.